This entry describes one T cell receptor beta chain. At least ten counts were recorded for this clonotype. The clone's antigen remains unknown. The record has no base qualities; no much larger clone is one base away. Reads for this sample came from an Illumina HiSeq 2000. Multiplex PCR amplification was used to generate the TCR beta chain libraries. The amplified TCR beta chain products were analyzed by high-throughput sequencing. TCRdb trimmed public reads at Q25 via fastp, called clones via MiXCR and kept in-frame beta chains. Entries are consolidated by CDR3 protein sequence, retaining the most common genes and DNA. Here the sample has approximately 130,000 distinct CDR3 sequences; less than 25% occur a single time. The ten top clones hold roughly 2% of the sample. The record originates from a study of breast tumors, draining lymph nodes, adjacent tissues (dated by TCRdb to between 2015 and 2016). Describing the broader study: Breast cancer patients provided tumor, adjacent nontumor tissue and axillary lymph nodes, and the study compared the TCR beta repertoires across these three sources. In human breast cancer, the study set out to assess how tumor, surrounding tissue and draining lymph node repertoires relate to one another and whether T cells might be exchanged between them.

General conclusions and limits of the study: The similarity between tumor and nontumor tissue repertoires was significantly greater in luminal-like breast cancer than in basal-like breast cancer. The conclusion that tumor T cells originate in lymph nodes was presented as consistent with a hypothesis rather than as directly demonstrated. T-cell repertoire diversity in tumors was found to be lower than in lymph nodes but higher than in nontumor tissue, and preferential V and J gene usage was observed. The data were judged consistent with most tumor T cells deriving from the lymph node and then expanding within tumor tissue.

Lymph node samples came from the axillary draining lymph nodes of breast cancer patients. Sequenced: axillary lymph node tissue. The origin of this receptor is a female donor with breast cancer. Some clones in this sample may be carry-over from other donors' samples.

The DNA is as follows: TGTGCCAGCAGCTTAGCGGACAGGGGGTGGGGAAAACTGTTTTTT. It translates as CASSLADRGWGKLFF. The rearranged segments are TRBV7-8 and TRBJ1-4, and 10 junction bases match TRBD1. Trimming accounts for 0 bases at V and 10 bases at J, while the number of junction bases matched to no gene is 5. CDR1 and CDR2 were assigned from the germline V gene as SGHVS and FQNEAQ. Taken from cysteine to phenylalanine, the CDR3 has 15 residues. Only CDR3 DNA is held: 45 bases, read in frame from base 1.